The subject of this entry is one TCR beta chain. Its antigen remains undetermined. No per-base quality is available; no much larger clone lies one base away. These data are taken from a study of blood T cell repertoires in COVID-19 (dated by TCRdb to the early 2020s). In the study overall: Samples covering the acute and convalescent phases of COVID-19 were provided by collaborators in the United States, Italy and Spain. HLA class I and class II types, where available, came from metadata supplied by the sample provider rather than from assay-based typing. Sample metadata almost always included a de-identified subject ID, COVID-19 status, age in years and sex. The samples were drawn from two sources: the first 160 participants of the ongoing ImmuneRACE study, and about 1,300 subjects contributed by 6 global collaborators. The dataset comprised deeply sampled blood TCRbeta repertoires from subjects exposed to, actively infected with, or recovered from COVID-19. The repertoires were released in a freely available public database meant as a resource for research on the immune response to SARS-CoV-2. The prospective study material was composed of cDNA or gDNA derived from T cells, B-cell-depleted T cells, or PBMCs.

TCRbeta CDR3 regions were amplified from genomic DNA by means of the immunoSEQ Assay, a bias-controlled multiplex PCR. For the original study's pipeline: The number of nucleated cells in each sample was estimated by amplification of reference gene primers within the assay. To quantify the absolute abundance of each unique TCRbeta CDR3 rearrangement, sequence reads were collapsed and filtered. For each sample, productive Simpson clonality was calculated as the square root of Simpson's diversity index over productive rearrangements. The source is immuneACCESS, and TCRdb retained only in-frame sequences with V and J called. Part of the clones is not carried over; for the studies checked, unresolved V genes explain less than half of this, and the remainder is unexplained. For V, J and clone size, that table is used; D and trimming come from the DNA. The sample data list 310,000 or so clones, and approximately 88% of these were observed just once. The ten largest clones add up to under 6.5% of the sample.

A second Seattle source provided samples from volunteer blood donors who had recovered from COVID-19. Each collaborating institution followed its own protocols to collect whole blood in K2EDTA tubes. For TCRbeta analysis, collaborators shipped samples as frozen whole blood, isolated PBMCs, or DNA extracted from either of those sample types. V is shortened by 7 bases, J by 1 base, and the region joining them spans 19 bases. The CDR3 numbers 16 residues from cysteine through phenylalanine. This entry keeps only the CDR3 DNA: 48 bases, framed from base 1. The CDR1 and CDR2 encoded by the germline V gene are ENHRY and SYGVKD. Overall study outcomes, separate from this receptor: The amount of clinical and demographic metadata varied by source and participant and was provided uncurated.

Source material: peripheral blood. The source of this sequence is a man aged 18-30 years who had recovered from COVID-19. This receptor chain uses TRBV10-3 and TRBJ1-1, and TRBD1 may be the D gene, going by 6 matching bases. In nucleotide form, the sequence is TGTGCCATCACCCCGACAGGTGGGGGTAGGAACACTGAAGCTTTCTTT. It encodes CAITPTGGGRNTEAFF.